One and the same sample provided the 8 T cell receptor beta chains below, sequenced in a study of blood T cell repertoires in COVID-19. The method was immunoSEQ multiplex PCR; TCRdb's version includes in-frame clones alone and lacks a portion of them. The data contain 60,000 to 65,000 clones, almost 85% of them seen just once; the ten biggest clones take up around 16%. The sample consisted of peripheral blood. The receptors stem from a man in his sixties with COVID-19, enrolled during active disease.

V gene TRBV5-1 combines with J gene TRBJ2-2, with a possible D match to TRBD2 (5 bases). V lost 4 bases and J lost 8, with 12 bases in between. Germline V gene lookup returns CDR1 SGHRS and CDR2 YFSETQ. This CDR3 contains 13 residues. The chain's CDR3 is CASSLGGTGELFF. CDR3 nucleotides: TGCGCCAGCAGCCTCGGAGGAACTGGGGAGCTGTTTTTT.

The genes are TRBV6-5 and TRBJ1-4, with a tentative D call TRBD1 (5 bases). V was shortened by 5 bases and J by 5 bases, with 12 bases between the two germline ends. Germline V gene data show CDR1 as MNHEY and CDR2 as SVGAGI. The CDR3 runs 14 residues. The CDR3 DNA is TGTGCCAGCAGTCAGGGTGAAGGAAATGAAAAACTGTTTTTT. It translates to CASSQGEGNEKLFF.

In its sample, this clone ranks as medium-sized (0.01 to 0.1%). This chain links TRBV19 with TRBJ2-2; 10 bases fit TRBD2. This CDR3 contains 14 residues. In germline, CDR1 is LNHDA, CDR2 SQIVND (reference sequence). The trim removed 5 bases at V and 5 bases at J, leaving 2 bases unmatched. In DNA form, the CDR3 reads TGTGCCAGTAGTGAGCGGGGGGGGACCGGGGAGCTGTTTTTT. Protein sequence: CASSERGGTGELFF.

This clone appeared once. CDR3 sequence reads: CASSYRGNRYNEQFF. The DNA for the CDR3 is TGTGCCAGCAGTTACCGGGGGAATCGTTACAATGAGCAGTTCTTC. J is TRBJ2-1 and V is TRBV6-5; D is possibly TRBD2 (6 bases). Germline V gene lookup returns CDR1 MNHEY and CDR2 SVGAGI. V shed 2 bases and J shed 4 bases, with 12 bases lying between them. CDR3 length equals 15 residues.

The chain links TRBV19 to TRBJ2-3; D is unresolved. Deletions cut 6 bases from V and 0 bases from J, with 13 bases between. The V gene's germline CDR1 is LNHDA and CDR2 SQIVND (reference sequence). The CDR3 is 15 residues long. CDR3 protein: CASRWAGGSTDTQYF. CDR3 coding DNA: TGTGCCAGTAGATGGGCAGGTGGTAGCACAGATACGCAGTATTTT.

The CDR3 sequence is CSARPGSTNTEAFF. CDR3 nucleotides: TGCAGCGCACGACCCGGGTCCACCAACACTGAAGCTTTCTTT. The V and J genes are TRBV29-1 and TRBJ1-1; D uncertain. The CDR3 length is 14 residues. Germline loops: CDR1 SQVTM, CDR2 ANQGSEA. The germline V and J ends were trimmed by 7 bases and 2 bases, with 17 bases remaining between them.

The gene calls are TRBV30 and TRBJ2-1, with D perhaps matching TRBD1 (5 bases). Germline V CDR1 and CDR2: GTSNPN, SVGIG (reference sequence). Trimming took 2 bases from V and 6 from J, leaving 20 bases between them. The length of the CDR3 is 16 residues. The CDR3 sequence: CAWSNGARPISNEQFF. For the CDR3, the DNA is TGTGCCTGGAGTAATGGGGCCAGGCCGATAAGCAATGAGCAGTTCTTC. Full variable domain (missing parts from reference TRBV30 and TRBJ2-1): SQTIHQWPATLVQPVGSPLSLECTVEGTSNPNLYWYRQAAGRGLQLLFYSVGIGQISSEVPQNLSASRPQDRQFILSSKKLLLSDSGFYLCAWSNGARPISNEQFFGPGTRLTVL.

This clone was seen a few times. The V call is TRBV6-5, the J call TRBJ1-1; no firm D call. This CDR3 comprises 14 residues. Germline V gene lookup returns CDR1 MNHEY and CDR2 SVGAGI. The V end lost 2 bases, the J end lost 1 base, and 8 bases lay between the germline ends. CDR3 sequence reads: CASSYLGRNTEAFF. The CDR3 coding sequence is TGTGCCAGCAGTTACCTAGGTAGGAACACTGAAGCTTTCTTT.